These 32 T cell receptor beta chains were sequenced from one sample in a study of response to subunit inactivated influenza vaccine. Each CDR3 protein is one row after TCRdb ran MiXCR on the RT-PCR reads. The sample includes around 470,000 distinct CDR3 sequences, roughly 7.6% of them seen just once. Here the sequenced sample was PBMCs from blood, taken around 25 months after vaccination. The receptor source for this set is a man aged 45-69 years who received an inactivated influenza vaccine.

Only one count was recorded for this clonotype. One end of the junction varies from germline; a read error may be responsible. This chain uses TRBV9 with TRBJ1-2; the D gene is possibly TRBD1 (5 bases). The CDR3 runs 15 residues. Germline loops: CDR1 SGDLS, CDR2 YYNGEE. The CDR3 here is CASSVDAEGLDGYTF. CDR3 coding DNA: TGCGCCAGCAGCGTAGACGCGGAGGGGCTCGATGGCTACACCTTC. Full variable domain (outside the CDR3, taken from reference TRBV9 and TRBJ1-2): DSGVTQTPKHLITATGQRVTLRCSPRSGDLSVYWYQQSLDQGLQFLIQYYNGEERAKGNILERFSAQQFPDLHSELNLSSLELGDSALYFCASSVDAEGLDGYTFGSGTRLTVV.

This clonotype was found once. The rearrangement links TRBV12-3 or TRBV12-4 to TRBJ2-7; D is ambiguous. This CDR3 has 14 amino acids. V lost 3 bases to trimming and J lost 2 bases, with 11 bases between them. The CDR3 protein is CASSFSAAAYEQYF. The CDR3, as DNA: TGTGCCAGCAGTTTCTCGGCTGCCGCCTACGAGCAGTACTTC.

The gene calls are TRBV5-1 and TRBJ2-3; 12 nucleotides line up with TRBD1. Germline CDR1 is SGHRS and CDR2 is YFSETQ. The J segment lost 5 bases and the V segment lost 0 bases, leaving 1 base of the junction unmatched. CDR3 size: 15 residues. CDR3 coding DNA: TGCGCCAGCAGCTTGGGGGACAGGGGGCAAGATACGCAGTATTTT. It is translated as CASSLGDRGQDTQYF.

V is TRBV12-3 or TRBV12-4 and J is TRBJ1-1, with D perhaps TRBD1 (6 bases). The V gene lost 6 bases and the J gene lost 0 bases, with 14 bases spanning the gap. This CDR3 is built from 15 residues. The CDR3 loop is CASSKQGLMNTEAFF. In nucleotides, the CDR3 is TGTGCCAGCAGCAAACAGGGCCTGATGAACACTGAAGCTTTCTTT.

This chain links TRBV4-2 with TRBJ2-7; 10 bases align to TRBD2. Germline V gene lookup returns CDR1 LGHNA and CDR2 YNFKEQ. This CDR3 spans 16 amino acids. The J segment lost 5 bases and the V segment lost 0 bases, leaving 7 bases of the junction unmatched. In DNA form, the CDR3 reads TGTGCCAGCAGCCAAGATACGAGCGGGAGGGCCCACGAGCAGTACTTC. This gives the protein CASSQDTSGRAHEQYF.

This clonotype came up a few times. The chain couples TRBV20-1 to TRBJ2-5, with 9 bases identical to TRBD1. Germline values: CDR1 DFQATT, CDR2 SNEGSKA (reference sequence). The J segment lost 7 bases and the V segment lost 3 bases, leaving 6 bases of the junction unmatched. The CDR3 is 13 residues long. CDR3 protein: CSASLGQGLTQYF. CDR3 bases: TGCAGTGCTAGCTTGGGACAGGGCTTGACCCAGTACTTC.

V is TRBV4-3 and J is TRBJ2-1; D remains unclear. Trimming took 8 bases from V and 8 from J, leaving 19 bases between them. This CDR3 spans 14 amino acids. Germline V CDR1 and CDR2: LGHNA, YSLEER. CDR3 nucleotides: TGCGCCAGCGGATCTTATACGTTAGCATATGAGCAGTTCTTC. It encodes CASGSYTLAYEQFF.

The chain employs TRBV30 and TRBJ1-6; TRBD1 matches 9 bases. The CDR3 spans 15 residues. The V gene end was trimmed by 7 bases and the J gene end by 4 bases; junction bases not matched to a gene: 8. The germline gives CDR1 GTSNPN, CDR2 SVGIG (reference sequence). The CDR3 sequence is CAYNPGTGYNSPLHF. CDR3 nucleotide sequence: TGTGCCTACAATCCCGGGACAGGGTATAATTCACCCCTCCACTTT.

This clonotype occurred many times. The V gene is TRBV28, the J gene TRBJ2-1; D is uncertain. V lost 5 bases, J lost 10 bases, and 15 bases lay in between. The CDR3 runs 13 residues. Germline lookup yields CDR1 MDHEN and CDR2 SYDVKM. This CDR3 reads CASSTSPFGEQFF. CDR3 coding DNA: TGTGCCAGCAGTACCAGCCCATTCGGGGAGCAGTTCTTC.

This clonotype was counted at least ten times. The J gene is TRBJ1-2, the V gene TRBV10-3, with a tentative D call TRBD1 (5 bases). Germline lookup yields CDR1 ENHRY and CDR2 SYGVKD. This CDR3 contains 15 residues. Deletions cut 4 bases from V and 4 bases from J, with 16 bases between. The CDR3 spells CAISAGGARGYGYTF. CDR3 coding DNA: TGTGCCATCAGTGCTGGAGGGGCACGGGGCTATGGCTACACCTTC.

The genes are TRBV19 and TRBJ1-5, with 8 bases that match TRBD1. CDR1 LNHDA and CDR2 SQIVND come from the germline V gene (reference sequence). This CDR3 is built from 15 residues. Losses at the gene ends were 5 bases for V and 4 bases for J; bases not matched to a gene: 7. The CDR3 region is CASSRTGLANQPQHF. In DNA form, the CDR3 reads TGTGCCAGTAGTCGGACAGGGCTCGCGAATCAGCCCCAGCATTTT.

This clonotype came up a few times. The chain combines TRBV4-3 with TRBJ2-2; 7 bases are a match to TRBD1. With V trimmed by 1 base and J by 7 bases, 6 bases remained unmatched. The length of the CDR3 is 15 residues. The germline V gene encodes CDR1 LGHNA and CDR2 YSLEER. CDR3 protein: CASSQGGRGYGELFF. The CDR3 nucleotides read TGCGCCAGCAGCCAAGGAGGCAGGGGGTACGGGGAGCTGTTTTTT.

This clonotype has only a few counts. V and J are TRBV5-6 and TRBJ1-1; 8 bases map to TRBD1. The CDR3 is made up of 15 amino acids. Trimming cost V 3 bases and J 3 bases; bases outside gene matches: 7. Per the germline V gene, CDR1 is SGHDT and CDR2 is YYEEEE. DNA of the CDR3: TGTGCCAGCAGCTGGGGGGGACAGGCAGACACTGAAGCTTTCTTT. It is translated as CASSWGGQADTEAFF.

This chain connects TRBV3-1 to TRBJ2-7; 7 nucleotides line up with TRBD2. This CDR3 is 14 amino acids long. V gave up 3 bases and J gave up 5 bases; unmatched junction bases: 7. Looked up from germline, CDR1 is LGHDT and CDR2 is YNNKEL (reference sequence). DNA for the CDR3: TGTGCCAGCAGCCAGCCGGGACTAAGACACGAGCAGTACTTC. It codes for CASSQPGLRHEQYF.

This clonotype has only a few counts. The rearrangement joins TRBV5-1 to TRBJ1-1, with 8 bases matching TRBD1. Trimming cost V 2 bases and J 0 bases; bases outside gene matches: 12. This CDR3 has 18 amino acids. Looked up from germline, CDR1 is SGHRS and CDR2 is YFSETQ. CDR3 amino acids: CASSLRPGGSGMNTEAFF. CDR3 DNA sequence: TGCGCCAGCAGCTTAAGGCCAGGGGGCTCAGGAATGAACACTGAAGCTTTCTTT. Full variable domain (rest looked up from reference TRBV5-1 and TRBJ1-1): KAGVTQTPRYLIKTRGQQVTLSCSPISGHRSVSWYQQTPGQGLQFLFEYFSETQRNKGNFPGRFSGRQFSNSRSEMNVSTLELGDSALYLCASSLRPGGSGMNTEAFFGQGTRLTVV.

This chain connects TRBV5-1 to TRBJ2-5; 10 positions agree with TRBD2. Looked up from germline, CDR1 is SGHRS and CDR2 is YFSETQ. This CDR3 comprises 16 residues. V dropped 0 bases and J dropped 4; count of bases not matched to a gene: 6. The CDR3 sequence is CASSLVVAGGSETQYF. For the CDR3, the DNA is TGCGCCAGCAGCTTGGTAGTAGCGGGGGGATCAGAGACCCAGTACTTC.

This clonotype was recorded a few times. The V and J genes are TRBV20-1 and TRBJ2-1, with 8 bases aligning to TRBD2. The CDR3 length is 17 residues. Germline lookup yields CDR1 DFQATT and CDR2 SNEGSKA (reference sequence). J was trimmed by 4 bases and V by 3 bases; bases with no gene match: 14. The CDR3 DNA reads as TGCAGTGCTAGTTTTCAGCTGACCGGGAGGGCTTACAATGAGCAGTTCTTC. Protein: CSASFQLTGRAYNEQFF.

This clonotype was seen repeatedly, ten times or more. This chain joins TRBV15 and TRBJ2-1, with D perhaps being TRBD1 or TRBD2 (5 bases each). Between the trimmed V and J ends, which lost 6 bases and 7 bases, there was a span of 19 bases. Germline assignment: CDR1 LNHNV and CDR2 YYDKDF (reference sequence). The CDR3 loop spans 15 amino acids. CDR3 loop: CATSEVRVGDNEQFF. CDR3 sequence (DNA): TGTGCCACCAGTGAGGTCAGGGTGGGGGATAATGAGCAGTTCTTC.

This clonotype came up a few times. V usage is TRBV19 and J usage is TRBJ1-6; possibly TRBD1 for D (5 bases). Germline loops: CDR1 LNHDA, CDR2 SQIVND (reference sequence). Trimming removed 7 bases at V and 7 bases at J, with 14 bases between. The CDR3 extends over 14 amino acids. CDR3 bases: TGTGCCAGTACCGAGGACTGGGGGAATTCACCCCTCCACTTT. Its protein is CASTEDWGNSPLHF.

This clonotype was picked up a small number of times. The chain couples TRBV6-5 to TRBJ2-1; 11 bases fit TRBD2. Losses at the gene ends were 2 bases for V and 9 bases for J; bases not matched to a gene: 18. CDR3 length: 19 amino acids. CDR1 and CDR2 (germline): MNHEY, SVGAGI. The CDR3 DNA sequence: TGTGCCAGCAGTTACGGCACTAGCGGGGGATATCCCCTACAATCTGAGCAGTTCTTC. This codes for CASSYGTSGGYPLQSEQFF.

This clonotype was recorded a few times. The chain joins TRBV3-1 to TRBJ2-7, with a possible D match to TRBD1 (5 bases). This CDR3 contains 14 residues. Between the trimmed V and J ends, which lost 3 bases and 3 bases, there was a span of 12 bases. Germline assignment: CDR1 LGHDT and CDR2 YNNKEL (reference sequence). The CDR3 reads CASSQGLDIYEQYF. CDR3 coding DNA: TGTGCCAGCAGCCAGGGGCTAGATATCTACGAGCAGTACTTC.

This clonotype was observed at least ten times. The V gene is TRBV29-1, the J gene TRBJ2-5, with a possible D match to TRBD2 (6 bases). Deletions cut 8 bases from V and 4 bases from J, with 14 bases between. The germline V gene encodes CDR1 SQVTM and CDR2 ANQGSEA. The CDR3 is 12 residues long. CDR3 DNA: TGCAGCCACTTACGGGGAGGAGAGACCCAGTACTTC. It encodes CSHLRGGETQYF.

The chain links TRBV4-3 to TRBJ2-7, with 7 bases fitting TRBD2. This CDR3 contains 15 residues. Germline values: CDR1 LGHNA, CDR2 YSLEER. V lost 0 bases and J lost 2; bases outside the gene matches: 4. Written as DNA, the CDR3 is TGCGCCAGCAGCCAAGAGGGACTATCAACCTACGAGCAGTACTTC. It codes for CASSQEGLSTYEQYF.

Only a few counts were recorded for this clonotype. The gene calls are TRBV11-2 and TRBJ1-4, with D tentatively TRBD1 (6 bases). The germline gives CDR1 SGHAT, CDR2 FQNNGV. With 2 bases removed from V and 0 bases from J, the gap between germline ends came to 10 bases. This CDR3 is 16 amino acids long. The DNA of the CDR3 is TGTGCCAGCAGCTTAATGGGGGGCTCAACTAATGAAAAACTGTTTTTT. This gives the protein CASSLMGGSTNEKLFF.

There are many counts of this clonotype. The CDR3 DNA follows: TGTGCCAGCAGCCGCTCCTATGGACAGGGTTACGAGCAGTACTTC. Its protein is CASSRSYGQGYEQYF. This chain links TRBV3-1 with TRBJ2-7, with 8 positions matching TRBD1. The CDR3 spans 15 residues. J was trimmed by 4 bases and V by 4 bases; bases with no gene match: 9. The germline CDR1 and CDR2 sequences are LGHDT and YNNKEL (reference sequence).

The chain recombines TRBV6-2 or TRBV6-3 with TRBJ2-6, with TRBD1 as a possible D gene (6 bases). The CDR3 is 20 residues long. Germline assignment: CDR1 MNHEY and CDR2 SVGEGT. V lost 6 bases to trimming and J lost 1 base, with 25 bases between them. The CDR3 sequence is CASSLPKKSTGYSGANVLTF. DNA of the CDR3: TGTGCCAGCAGCTTACCAAAAAAAAGCACAGGGTATTCTGGGGCCAACGTCCTGACTTTC.

The chain is built from TRBV2 and TRBJ2-5; TRBD2 agrees at 14 bases. This CDR3 is built from 16 residues. After removal of 6 bases from V and 3 bases from J, the junction contained 6 bases not matched to a gene. The germline gives CDR1 SNHLY, CDR2 FYNNEI. The CDR3 here is CASSARTSGGKETQYF. CDR3 sequence (DNA): TGTGCCAGCAGCGCCAGGACTAGCGGGGGGAAAGAGACCCAGTACTTC.

This clonotype came up many times. The chain is built from TRBV6-1 and TRBJ2-3; no reliable D call. V lost 6 bases, J lost 2 bases, and 15 bases lay in between. The germline gives CDR1 MNHNS, CDR2 SASEGT. This CDR3 is built from 15 residues. CDR3 coding DNA: TGTGCCAGCAGCCGCCGCCCAAAAGTCACAGATACGCAGTATTTT. Residues: CASSRRPKVTDTQYF.

The chain couples TRBV25-1 to TRBJ1-2; D unclear. V gave up 2 bases and J gave up 8 bases, with 12 bases separating them. The V gene's germline CDR1 is MGHDK and CDR2 SYGVNS. The CDR3 runs 13 residues. The DNA for the CDR3 is TGTGCCAGCAGTGAAAGGACCCTCTCGGGCTACACCTTC. Its protein product is CASSERTLSGYTF.

There are many counts of this clonotype. The V gene is TRBV12-3 or TRBV12-4, the J gene TRBJ2-5; a weak D match, TRBD1 (6 bases). Trimming left V 4 bases short and J 5 bases short, with 20 bases between. There are 16 residues in the CDR3. CDR3 amino acids: CASSSHGTNVGETQYF. Here the CDR3 DNA reads TGTGCCAGCAGTTCCCACGGGACAAACGTCGGGGAGACCCAGTACTTC.

The CDR3 sequence is CSARGHSYEQYF. CDR3 in DNA: TGCAGTGCTAGAGGGCATTCCTACGAGCAGTACTTC. This chain connects TRBV20-1 to TRBJ2-7; D gene unclear. The CDR3 extends over 12 amino acids. V was pared by 1 base and J by 1 base, with 5 bases between. Germline V gene data show CDR1 as DFQATT and CDR2 as SNEGSKA (reference sequence).

The V call is TRBV30, the J call TRBJ1-1; TRBD1 is a possible D gene (5 bases). The germline gives CDR1 GTSNPN, CDR2 SVGIG (reference sequence). V lost 0 bases to trimming and J lost 6 bases, with 11 bases between them. CDR3 size: 13 residues. CDR3 in DNA: TGTGCCTGGAGTGTACCAGGGCGGGCTGAAGCTTTCTTT. Its protein product is CAWSVPGRAEAFF. The whole variable domain, filled in from reference TRBV30 and TRBJ1-1, reads SQTIHQWPATLVQPVGSPLSLECTVEGTSNPNLYWYRQAAGRGLQLLFYSVGIGQISSEVPQNLSASRPQDRQFILSSKKLLLSDSGFYLCAWSVPGRAEAFFGQGTRLTVV.